These T cell receptor beta chains were read from a single sample in a study of blood T cell repertoires in COVID-19. Here immunoSEQ multiplex PCR was the method, and the copy in TCRdb shows in-frame clones only, minus some. The sample lists over 120,000 clones, less than 80% occurring once. Source material: peripheral blood. Receptors were obtained from a woman at least 80 years old with active or convalescent COVID-19. CDR3s include the opening cysteine and the closing phenylalanine or tryptophan. The order of the fields is CDR3 DNA, CDR3 protein, V gene, clone size, J gene, D gene. D genes are given only for firm matches. Not every row has a clone size; where given, it reads once, few, many or a size class.

TGTGCCAGCAGCTTACTTCTGGGGCCCTACGAGCAGTACTTC,CASSLLLGPYEQYF,TRBV11-2,NA,TRBJ2-7,NA
TGTGCCAGCAGTGAATTGGCCGCGCAGTACTTC,CASSELAAQYF,TRBV25-1,NA,TRBJ2-7,NA
TGTGCCAGCAGTGAAGACGGGTTGACCCTCCACTTT,CASSEDGLTLHF,TRBV2,few,TRBJ1-6,NA
TGTGCCAGCGGACAGGGAGGCACTGAAGCTTTCTTT,CASGQGGTEAFF,TRBV7-6,NA,TRBJ1-1,TRBD1
TGTGCCAGCAGTCCGATTTGGGCGGACAGAAAAAAACTGTTTTTT,CASSPIWADRKKLFF,TRBV6-5,NA,TRBJ1-4,NA
TGTGCCAGCAGCGTACTGGGACAGGGTGGAAACACCATATATTTT,CASSVLGQGGNTIYF,TRBV2,NA,TRBJ1-3,TRBD1
TGTGCCAGCAGCGTCGGGACTAGCTTCTACGAGCAGTACTTC,CASSVGTSFYEQYF,TRBV9,NA,TRBJ2-7,TRBD2
TGTGCCAGCAGCTCTGTCGGGGGGACAGGGGCCTACGAGCAGTACTTC,CASSSVGGTGAYEQYF,TRBV28,many,TRBJ2-7,TRBD1
TGTGCCAGCACCCCAAGTGGGGCGTTCCTGGTCCCAGATACGCAGTATTTT,CASTPSGAFLVPDTQYF,TRBV28,NA,TRBJ2-3,NA
TGTGCCAGCTCACAACAGGGTCCGGCAGATACGCAGTATTTT,CASSQQGPADTQYF,TRBV18,few,TRBJ2-3,NA
TGTGCCAGCAGCCCACAGGGGGCGCGGGCTAACTATGGCTACACCTTC,CASSPQGARANYGYTF,TRBV9,NA,TRBJ1-2,TRBD1
TGTGCCAGCAGCCCCCGGACAGGGGGAAATGAAAAACTGTTTTTT,CASSPRTGGNEKLFF,TRBV5-4,NA,TRBJ1-4,TRBD1
TGTGCCTGGAGTGTCAAGGGGCGCTTAGAGACCCAGTACTTC,CAWSVKGRLETQYF,TRBV30,once,TRBJ2-5,NA
TGTGCCAGCAGCCCCCGGTTGATTGTGGATTCACCCCTCCACTTT,CASSPRLIVDSPLHF,TRBV11-1,NA,TRBJ1-6,NA
TGTGCCTGGACACAGGGTCGGGTCACTGAAGCTTTCTTT,CAWTQGRVTEAFF,TRBV30,NA,TRBJ1-1,NA
TGTGCCACCAGCACTTTTACAGGGTTGAGCATACGAAGTGGCGGGGAGCTGTTTTTT,CATSTFTGLSIRSGGELFF,TRBV15,NA,TRBJ2-2,NA
TGTGCCAGCTCACCACGTAACCGGGACAGCAGCGGCTATGGCTACACCTTC,CASSPRNRDSSGYGYTF,TRBV18,NA,TRBJ1-2,TRBD1
TGTGCCAGCAGCGTCGCGGGGGCCACAGATACGCAGTATTTT,CASSVAGATDTQYF,TRBV9,NA,TRBJ2-3,NA
TGCAGTGCTAGTGACAAGACAGGCTATGGCTACACCTTC,CSASDKTGYGYTF,TRBV20-1,NA,TRBJ1-2,NA
TGTGCCAGCAGCTTAGGTCCGGGAACCTACGAGCAGTACTTC,CASSLGPGTYEQYF,TRBV7-8,NA,TRBJ2-7,NA
TGTGCCAGCAGGAGGCAGACTGGAAACACCATATATTTT,CASRRQTGNTIYF,TRBV7-2,NA,TRBJ1-3,NA
TGTGCCAGCAGTGTTCTAGCGGGGGCCACCACCGGGGAGCTGTTTTTT,CASSVLAGATTGELFF,TRBV6-4,NA,TRBJ2-2,TRBD2
TGTGCCAGCAGCGCGGGGGGGGTTAAGGCTGGGGAGCTGTTTTTT,CASSAGGVKAGELFF,TRBV2,NA,TRBJ2-2,TRBD2
TGTGCCAGCAGTGAGTGGCCAGGGGGTTATGAAAAACTGTTTTTT,CASSEWPGGYEKLFF,TRBV6-1,few,TRBJ1-4,TRBD1
TGTGCCAGCAGCTTAAGTATAGCCGGGACAGGGAATTCACCCCTCCACTTT,CASSLSIAGTGNSPLHF,TRBV7-2,once,TRBJ1-6,TRBD1
TGTGCCAGCAGCTTAGCGACAGGGTCCCTTGAAGCTTTCTTT,CASSLATGSLEAFF,TRBV7-8,NA,TRBJ1-1,TRBD1